This T cell receptor beta chain was obtained from a study of chemoradiotherapy in HPV16-positive cancers. Turning to the study itself: A couple of HPV16-positive patients' cells yielded candidate HPV-specific clones and common motifs.

As for this clone: The antigen remains unidentified.

The CDR3 length is 15 residues. CDR1 is MNHEY, CDR2 SVGAGI, per germline. Trimming stripped 4 bases from V and 8 bases from J, with 20 bases between. Study-level points and caveats: Non-HPV-specific T cells did not expand in tumors during treatment, whereas candidate HPV-specific clones and E7-related motifs did.

The repertoire was sequenced with immunoSEQ multiplex PCR; TCRdb's copy has only in-frame clones and lacks some. Among about 12,000 clones listed, 86% were seen once. Sequences were derived from blood, sampled from a patient who underwent chemoradiotherapy. J is TRBJ1-2 and V is TRBV6-5; D is possibly TRBD1 (5 bases). This TCR came from a human donor with HPV-associated anogenital cancer. CDR3 coding DNA: TGTGCCAGCAGTTCCTCTTTCCTAGGGCAGGGAGGCTACACCTTC. Amino acids: CASSSSFLGQGGYTF.